This TCR beta chain was observed in a study of cytomegalovirus exposure and HLA in healthy donors (dated by TCRdb to about 2017). Regarding the study in general: In an earlier analysis of approximately 500 of the donors, less than 350 Gb of sequence data and 100 million or so unique TCR beta sequences from some 170 million T cells were reported. All discovery cohort repertoires had been generated using a single sequencing platform. To predict cytomegalovirus infection status, the study brought together high-throughput TCR immunosequencing, statistical association of individual TCRs with disease status, and machine learning. In addition to the first cohort of roughly 700 subjects, a separate validation cohort of some 120 different subjects was used. Donor age, sex, ethnicity and CMV serostatus were compiled alongside the repertoire data. To decide whether each TCR beta V gene segment behaved as functional or pseudogenic, an earlier analysis of several hundred of the donors relied on high-throughput TCR beta sequencing. Class I and class II HLA loci were covered by the typing at four-digit resolution. On average, roughly 240,000 unique TCR beta nucleotide sequences were sequenced per donor among 398 genotyped donors of the cohort, with roughly a sixth of those sequences being non-productive. Rather than using new phenotypic data, the later analysis identified candidate immune exposures from TCR beta sequences and from how often those sequences occurred across donors. A later genetic analysis used genome-wide SNP genotypes for about 55% of the 666 donors, treating that subset as a discovery cohort. An early release that covered fewer than 800 HLA-typed donors contained about 300 gigabases of sequencing data and 85 million to 100 million unique TCR sequences. Among the 398 genotyped donors, under 90% belonged to the genetic ancestry cluster associated with self-reported Caucasian donors. A handful of DR-DQ haplotypes were handled as single units for association and clustering because linkage in the cohort was strong. Typing coverage differed by locus: A, B, C, DRB1 and DQB1 were typed in about 629-640 donors, DQA1 in 522, DPA1 in approximately 600, and DPB1 in 472. The study profiled the T cell repertoires of hundreds of subjects by immunosequencing and related them to cytomegalovirus serostatus. The study was designed to test whether signatures of past pathogen exposure could be identified by cataloging public T cell receptors. In a later analysis, previously published TCR beta repertoires from roughly 710 donors were re-analyzed and high-resolution HLA genotyping was added so that TCR occurrence patterns could be studied.

At the junction V is shortened by 1 base and J by 3 bases, with 6 bases in between. CDR1 and CDR2 are read off the germline V gene as SGHTA and FQGTGA. The CDR3, cysteine through phenylalanine, is 13 amino acids long. CDR3 DNA only is kept here, 39 bases in frame from base 1. Concerning this clone itself: No cognate antigen has been identified for it. Per-nucleotide qualities are absent, and no much larger clonotype sits a single base away. Distinct nucleotide sequences in the sample also encode this CDR3.

The cohort consisted of 600 or so healthy bone marrow donors. All cohort members were sampled while nominally healthy, although unrecorded immune exposures were likely present. The donor was CMV seronegative and was included in the group of under 450 seronegative cohort members. Each donor provided a peripheral blood sample, and peripheral blood mononuclear cells were used for TCR beta sequencing. The Qiagen DNeasy Blood Extraction Kit was used to extract genomic DNA from the blood cell samples. Findings and caveats that apply to the study as a whole: Seventeen rarely observed V segments, including chromosome 9 orphons, were excluded from the earlier analysis of about 610 of the donors because counts were too low. According to a later genetic analysis, donors in an Asian-associated ancestry cluster had fewer N-insertions in productive TCRs than the approximately 700-donor mean. In an earlier analysis of about 550 of the donors, most TCR beta V segments were observed in productive rearrangements about 90% or about 30% of the time, broadly matching IMGT annotations. Some IMGT-functional V segments, including TRBV6-2 and TRBV6-3, could not be distinguished by the 87-base-pair reads and were therefore excluded. When HLA alleles, especially DR and DQ, strongly co-occurred, attributing TCR associations to individual alleles was difficult. In a later analysis, HLA-associated TCR beta chains showed more clonal expansion and lower generation probabilities than non-associated chains that were equally common. A few of the identified cytomegalovirus-associated TCR beta chains were confirmed in vitro to be specific for cytomegalovirus antigens. Correlated functional status among segregating V segments might reflect linkage disequilibrium, but an unknown experimental factor could not be ruled out. Most TCR sequences were observed very rarely across donors, whereas some public TCRs were present in many individuals. A cluster of highly shared sequence variants was judged likely to represent a technical artifact of the sequencing pipeline. Presence/absence analyses assumed roughly uniform sequencing depth across donors, an assumption that may not hold. It was suggested by the authors that the approach could potentially be generalized to other disease states and immunological phenotypes. In a later analysis, about 16,000 TCR beta sequences were associated with specific HLA alleles at a false discovery rate of 0.05. The classifier was reported to diagnose cytomegalovirus status with high specificity and sensitivity in both the original cohort and the validation cohort. Because HLA typing was missing for some donors at each locus, association tests included only the typed subset. Immune exposure information for the cohort was limited to CMV serostatus. An association between a missense DCLRE1C variant and V-gene and J-gene trimming of TCR beta chains was found in a later genetic analysis and replicated in an independent cohort. In this cohort, only TCR beta chains were sequenced, and detectable features were limited by the absence of alpha or paired-chain data. In a later analysis, several top co-occurrence clusters were reported to appear linked to parvovirus B19, influenza, CMV and Epstein-Barr virus. A further reported finding was that TCR beta sequences accurately predicted the HLA-A and HLA-B alleles for most subjects in the first cohort. A later analysis found that TCR association rates varied across HLA loci, with DRB1 alleles showing the most associated TCRs and HLA-C alleles the fewest. According to a later analysis, most CMV-associated TCR beta chains appeared to be HLA-restricted, and the HLA associations seemed to be driven largely by CMV exposure. A total of around 150 TCR beta chains were listed by the study as associated with cytomegalovirus.

Libraries were constructed by the immunoSEQ multiplex PCR assay. The multiplex PCR relied on a mix of 60 forward primers for TCR Vbeta segments and 13 reverse primers for TCR Jbeta segments. A multiplex PCR assay on genomic DNA amplified the CDR3 region of rearranged TCR beta genes. Amplified TCR beta libraries were sequenced as 87-base-pair reads on the Illumina HiSeq System. In the source study's methods: A later analysis counted about 82 million unique TCR beta chains across the 550 to 800 repertoires, and around 9.9 million of these chains were shared by at least two donors. To remove PCR and sequencing errors, raw reads were error-corrected and collapsed into unique sequences using a nearest-neighbor algorithm that merged closely related sequences. Alignment of CDR3 sequences to IMGT reference sequences was used to assign V, D and J gene segments. For a sequence to be retained, a match of at least six nucleotides to both a V gene segment and a J gene segment was required. Rearrangements were classified as productive when the CDR3 lacked stop codons and remained in frame with V and J, and all other rearrangements were classified as non-productive. CDR3 was defined according to IMGT convention as the region running from the second conserved V-encoded cysteine to the conserved J-encoded phenylalanine. In an earlier analysis of just under 600 of the donors, sequences lacking an unambiguous match to a single V gene segment were excluded. In an earlier analysis of 500 to 750 of the donors, V segments were called functional above 56.7% productive rearrangements and were called segregating when the between-donor standard deviation exceeded 5%. To diagnose cytomegalovirus status from the catalog of TCR beta chain sequences, a statistical classification framework was built. V and J gene assignment, in a later analysis, came from comparing TCR nucleotide sequences with IMGT/GENE-DB human TR gene sequences. In a later analysis, CDR3 sequences and most-parsimonious VDJ recombination scenarios were assigned using the TCRdist pipeline. In a later analysis, each TCR beta chain was defined by its CDR3 amino acid sequence together with its V-gene family, and reads lacking a unique V-gene family were excluded. A later analysis removed roughly 590 highly shared, low-generation-probability nucleotide sequences to deal with suspected cross-contamination and a sequencing artifact. In a later analysis, a clonal expansion index was calculated for each public chain from normalized within-repertoire ranks of inferred template counts. A later analysis computed generation probabilities with a VDJ recombination model fitted to out-of-frame rearrangements, and checked the results against IGoR. In a later analysis, hypergeometric tests were used to score TCR-TCR, TCR-HLA and TCR-CMV co-occurrence, with a repertoire-size bias correction applied to TCR pairs. A later analysis estimated false discovery rates by permuting HLA or CMV assignments 20 times. In a later analysis, co-occurring TCRs were grouped with DBSCAN, and TCRdist sequence similarity was added when clustering was performed within HLA-allele-positive subsets. Repertoires with fewer than 30,000 or more than 120,000 public chains, plus five repertoires with anomalous nucleotide sharing, were excluded from co-occurrence clustering. TCRdb holds this immuneACCESS table with in-frame rearrangements only. Some clones are missing; in checked studies, unresolved V genes explain under half, and the rest has no known cause. That table furnishes V, J and clone size, whereas the DNA furnished D and trimming. The sample table lists fewer than 150,000 clones, roughly 78% of them with a count of one. The ten largest clones represent 2% to 2.5% of the sample.

This receptor was obtained from a man aged 25 to 40 in good health and CMV-seronegative. The chain is made from TRBV7-3 and TRBJ1-1, with no confidently assigned D gene. Sequenced sample: PBMCs. The CDR3 reads CASSLRGDTEAFF. The nucleotide sequence reads as follows: TGTGCCAGCAGCTTAAGGGGAGACACTGAAGCTTTCTTT.